This TCR beta chain emerged from a study of identical twins. This clonotype was detected a few times. The antigen remains unidentified. TCRdb recomputed calls from the 5' RACE reads with MiXCR, one row per CDR3 protein. The sample yields 640,000 or so distinct CDR3 sequences, roughly 6% seen once. Overall study results and limits: High-abundance cord blood beta clonotypes had fewer insertions; memory repertoires showed none.

Looked up from germline, CDR1 is SQVTM and CDR2 is ANQGSEA. CDR3 length: 18 amino acids. Trimming took 5 bases from V and 7 from J; bases not matched to a gene: 22. The J gene is TRBJ2-1, the V gene TRBV29-1; 8 bases map to TRBD1. What was sequenced was naive T cells sorted from blood. This TCR came from a young man in good health. The DNA for the CDR3 is TGCAGCGTTTACCCTTTGGGGTTGACCCCAGGGGGCAAGAATGAGCAGTTCTTC. It encodes CSVYPLGLTPGGKNEQFF.